The 23 T cell receptor beta chains presented below share a single source sample, sequenced in a study of blood T cells in healthy people across ages. With a J-beta primer mix and a sample-barcoded 5' primer, a second PCR ran roughly 6 to 11 cycles. Using its own MiXCR run on the 5' RACE reads, TCRdb lists one record per CDR3 protein. The repertoire consists of 500,000 to 650,000 distinct CDR3 sequences, with about 26% occurring once and the leading ten covering 3% to 4.5%. The sample was also linked to a second study, of T cells of mothers and their children.

Sample: blood. The receptors were gathered from a boy aged 2-15 years in good health.

This clonotype showed up many times. This sequence joins TRBV4-1 and TRBJ2-7; 9 bases fit TRBD1. This CDR3 has 14 residues. Germline loops: CDR1 MGHRA, CDR2 YSYEKL. J gave up 6 bases and V 4 bases, and 7 bases lay outside the gene matches. The CDR3 spells CASSPRDRAGEQYF. CDR3 DNA: TGCGCCAGCAGCCCCCGGGACAGGGCTGGCGAGCAGTACTTC.

The chain couples TRBV11-1 to TRBJ2-3; no definite D call. The germline V gene encodes CDR1 SGHAT and CDR2 FQDESV (reference sequence). The V end was cut by 2 bases, the J end by 7 bases, with 16 bases between. CDR3 size: 15 residues. CDR3 loop: CASSLSSLIKNTQYF. As DNA, the CDR3 is TGTGCCAGCAGCTTATCCAGCTTAATTAAGAATACGCAGTATTTT. Full variable domain (outside the CDR3, taken from reference TRBV11-1 and TRBJ2-3): EAEVAQSPRYKITEKSQAVAFWCDPISGHATLYWYRQILGQGPELLVQFQDESVVDDSQLPKDRFSAERLKGVDSTLKIQPAELGDSAMYLCASSLSSLIKNTQYFGPGTRLTVL.

The chain is built from TRBV2 and TRBJ1-1; tentatively, D is TRBD1 (6 bases). V was trimmed by 4 bases and J by 3 bases, leaving 18 bases between them. This CDR3 has 16 residues. The germline CDR1 and CDR2 sequences are SNHLY and FYNNEI. This CDR3 is CASSVQGPAGDTEAFF. The CDR3 DNA is TGTGCCAGCAGTGTACAGGGTCCGGCGGGGGACACTGAAGCTTTCTTT.

On this clonotype: The junction departs from germline at one end; a sequencing error may be responsible. This rearrangement joins TRBV20-1 to TRBJ2-3; 7 bases are a match to TRBD1. This CDR3 has 16 residues. CDR1 is DFQATT, CDR2 SNEGSKA, per germline (reference sequence). CDR3 amino acids: CSAGRRDRAYTDTQYF. The DNA for the CDR3 is TGCAGTGCTGGACGCCGGGACAGAGCCTACACAGATACGCAGTACTTT.

This chain links TRBV12-3 or TRBV12-4 with TRBJ2-5; the match to TRBD2 covers 9 bases. Trimming took 5 bases from V and 1 from J; bases not matched to a gene: 8. The CDR3 length is 16 residues. CDR3 in amino acids: CASSPFLTSGQETQYF. The CDR3 DNA reads TGTGCCAGCAGTCCTTTTCTGACTAGCGGCCAAGAGACCCAGTACTTC.

As concerns this clonotype: The junction shows a germline mismatch at one end, possibly a read error. The V and J genes are TRBV6-5 and TRBJ1-1; D might be TRBD1 (6 bases). This CDR3 is 15 amino acids long. CDR1 is MNHEY, CDR2 SVGAGI, per germline. CDR3 loop: CASSYSQRGRALLLF. For the CDR3, the DNA is TGTGCCAGCAGTTACTCGCAAAGGGGGAGAGCACTGCTGCTCTTT.

The genes are TRBV6-6 and TRBJ2-5; TRBD1 or TRBD2 may be the D gene (5 bases each). Germline V lookup: CDR1 MNHNY, CDR2 SVGAGI (reference sequence). The V end was cut by 10 bases, the J end by 7 bases, with 22 bases between. This CDR3 is built from 14 residues. CDR3 sequence reads: CAIQGDHPVGTQYF. CDR3 DNA sequence: TGTGCCATCCAGGGAGACCACCCCGTGGGGACCCAGTACTTC.

V is TRBV12-3 or TRBV12-4 and J is TRBJ2-3; 8 nucleotides line up with TRBD2. J lost 2 bases, V lost 6 bases, and 4 bases had no gene match. CDR3 length: 14 amino acids. The CDR3 sequence is CASRLAETTDTQYF. The CDR3 DNA reads as TGTGCCAGCAGACTAGCGGAGACCACAGATACGCAGTATTTT.

This clonotype was picked up one time. CDR3 residues: CASSHPEGAYNEQFF. The CDR3 DNA reads TGTGCCAGCAGTCACCCCGAGGGGGCTTACAATGAGCAGTTCTTC. The chain has TRBV12-3 or TRBV12-4 and TRBJ2-1; 7 positions agree with TRBD1. Trimming cost V 5 bases and J 4 bases; bases outside gene matches: 8. The length of the CDR3 is 15 residues.

The chain couples TRBV27 to TRBJ2-5; D might be TRBD2 (6 bases). The J call is in doubt because the DNA end fits TRBJ2-1 better. The CDR3 totals 15 residues. CDR1 and CDR2 from the germline V gene are MNHEY and SMNVEV (reference sequence). Here the CDR3 DNA reads TGTGCCAGCAGCCCCGGGACTGGGATCTACAATGAGCAGTTCTTC. Its protein product is CASSPGTGIYNEQFF.

This chain links TRBV3-1 with TRBJ1-3, with D tentatively TRBD1 (5 bases). Germline loops: CDR1 LGHDT, CDR2 YNNKEL (reference sequence). Trimming removed 4 bases from V and 3 bases from J, with 13 bases in between. This CDR3 contains 15 residues. The CDR3 DNA is TGTGCCAGCAGCCCGACGGGGGTGAGTGGAAACACCATATATTTT. Protein: CASSPTGVSGNTIYF.

This clonotype was detected only a few times. This rearrangement joins TRBV5-1 to TRBJ1-2; D remains ambiguous. The CDR3 totals 15 residues. CDR1 SGHRS and CDR2 YFSETQ come from the germline V gene. V was shortened by 0 bases and J by 1 base, with 10 bases between the two germline ends. The CDR3 sequence: CASSLDWGDNYGYTF. CDR3 nucleotides: TGCGCCAGCAGCTTGGATTGGGGTGATAACTATGGCTACACCTTC.

This chain links TRBV2 with TRBJ2-3; 11 bases match TRBD2. CDR3 length: 15 amino acids. Germline CDR1 reads SNHLY; CDR2 reads FYNNEI. The junction had 4 bases not matched to a gene; V was cut back by 6 bases and J by 2 bases. CDR3 coding DNA: TGTGCCAGCAGAATGGGACTAGCGGTCACAGATACGCAGTATTTT. This sequence encodes CASRMGLAVTDTQYF.

This clonotype was seen a few times. This chain uses TRBV28 with TRBJ2-2; D is unclear. Trimming took off 6 bases at V and 6 bases at J, with 5 bases between the two ends. The length of the CDR3 is 11 residues. Germline lookup yields CDR1 MDHEN and CDR2 SYDVKM. In DNA, the CDR3 is TGTGCCAGCAGCAATCCCGGGGAGCTGTTTTTT. This encodes CASSNPGELFF.

The rearrangement uses TRBV12-3 or TRBV12-4 and TRBJ1-1, with 8 bases identical to TRBD1. The CDR3 runs to 13 residues. J gave up 3 bases and V 4 bases, and 1 base lay outside the gene matches. CDR3 sequence (DNA): TGTGCCAGCAGTTACAGGGGGGACACTGAAGCTTTCTTT. It yields the protein CASSYRGDTEAFF.

This clonotype was seen a handful of times. This chain links TRBV4-1 with TRBJ1-4; D possibly corresponds to TRBD1 (5 bases). The CDR3 has 15 residues. Trimming cost V 0 bases and J 4 bases, with 9 bases left between them. The germline V gene encodes CDR1 MGHRA and CDR2 YSYEKL. CDR3 coding DNA: TGCGCCAGCAGCCAAGACCCAGGGAATAATGAAAAACTGTTTTTT. This sequence encodes CASSQDPGNNEKLFF.

This clonotype was detected only a few times. The chain employs TRBV29-1 and TRBJ1-1, with 7 positions matching TRBD1. Trimming removed 7 bases from V and 1 base from J; junction bases left unmatched: 3. Germline values: CDR1 SQVTM, CDR2 ANQGSEA. The CDR3 contains 12 residues. In DNA form, the CDR3 reads TGCAGCGCTTACAGGGGGAACACTGAAGCTTTCTTT. Translated: CSAYRGNTEAFF.

This chain links TRBV5-5 with TRBJ2-7; D not certain. The CDR3 loop spans 14 amino acids. From germline, CDR1 is SGHKS and CDR2 YYEKEE (reference sequence). Trimming pared 4 bases from V and 3 bases from J, leaving 14 bases between. CDR3 coding DNA: TGTGCCAGCAGCCCGAGGATCGGCCTCTACGAGCAGTACTTC. It is translated as CASSPRIGLYEQYF.

The V and J genes are TRBV7-2 and TRBJ1-2; D is uncertain. Germline CDR1 SGHTA, CDR2 FQGNSA. The CDR3 totals 13 residues. V gave up 1 base and J gave up 5 bases, with 8 bases separating them. CDR3 protein: CASSLGGWYGYTF. In nucleotides, the CDR3 is TGTGCCAGCAGCTTAGGCGGATGGTATGGCTACACCTTC.

A remark on this clonotype: Given a much more abundant clone one base away, this may be a read error. The chain recombines TRBV20-1 with TRBJ2-5; TRBD2 matches at 12 bases. The DNA end is a closer match to TRBJ2-1, so the J assignment may be wrong. The germline gives CDR1 DFQATT, CDR2 SNEGSKA (reference sequence). The CDR3 spans 17 residues. CDR3 DNA sequence: TGCAGTGCTAGAGTGCTAGCGGGAGGGCCAGTACCGCATGGGCAGTTCTTC. This gives the protein CSARVLAGGPVPHGQFF.

The V gene is TRBV6-1, the J gene TRBJ2-3; possible D gene TRBD2, 6 bases. Trimming left V 6 bases short and J 1 base short, with 17 bases between. The CDR3 runs 16 residues. Germline V gene sequence: CDR1 MNHNS, CDR2 SASEGT. CDR3: CASSLVDGTGTDTQYF. The DNA of the CDR3 is TGTGCCAGCAGCCTCGTAGACGGGACTGGCACAGATACGCAGTATTTT.

The rearrangement uses TRBV12-3 or TRBV12-4 and TRBJ2-1; 12 positions match TRBD2. This CDR3 comprises 17 residues. V shed 7 bases, J shed 0 bases, and the junction held 7 bases outside the gene matches. The CDR3: CASNGLAGTSSYNEQFF. CDR3 sequence (DNA): TGTGCCAGCAATGGACTAGCGGGAACGAGCTCCTACAATGAGCAGTTCTTC.

In regard to this clonotype: Because the CDR3's place on the DNA is in doubt, the DNA is left out and the CDR3 is given as listed by TCRdb. This rearrangement joins TRBV7-5 to TRBJ2-4; TRBD2, as called in the table, went unchecked against the DNA. TRBV7-5 represents a pseudogene. The CDR3 extends over 20 residues, inclusive of both ends. CDR3 protein: CISVSEAQLAGRSGKNIQYF.